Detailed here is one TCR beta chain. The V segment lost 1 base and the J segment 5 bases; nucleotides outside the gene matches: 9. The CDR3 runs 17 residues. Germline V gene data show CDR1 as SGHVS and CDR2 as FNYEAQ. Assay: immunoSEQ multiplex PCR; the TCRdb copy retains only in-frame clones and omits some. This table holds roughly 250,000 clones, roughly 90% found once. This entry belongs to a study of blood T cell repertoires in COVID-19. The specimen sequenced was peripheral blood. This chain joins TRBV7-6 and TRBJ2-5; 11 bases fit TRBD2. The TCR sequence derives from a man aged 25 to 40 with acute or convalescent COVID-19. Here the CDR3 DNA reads TGTGCCAGCAGCTTAGTGTCAAGACTAGCGGGGTTGGAGACCCAGTACTTC. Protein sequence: CASSLVSRLAGLETQYF.